This T cell receptor (beta chain) originates from a study of siplizumab effects on memory and regulatory T cells. CDR1 and CDR2 (germline): MGHRA, YSYEKL. CDR3 length: 15 amino acids. The ends were cut back, 0 bases at V and 7 bases at J, with 13 bases in the middle. Details on this clone: Its antigen is currently unknown.

Study-wide results and caveats: Confirmatory evidence of suppressive function in proliferating siplizumab-culture Tregs was not obtained.

Sequencing used immunoSEQ multiplex PCR; TCRdb keeps in-frame clones, though not all of them. Here the sample spans about 50,000 clones, 93% being singletons. Input material: CD8+ T cells sorted from blood. This chain uses TRBV4-1 with TRBJ1-5, with D hard to call. This receptor was taken from a human donor in good health. CDR3 protein: CASSQEDGGGQPQHF. CDR3 nucleotide sequence: TGCGCCAGCAGCCAAGAAGACGGAGGAGGCCAGCCCCAGCATTTT.